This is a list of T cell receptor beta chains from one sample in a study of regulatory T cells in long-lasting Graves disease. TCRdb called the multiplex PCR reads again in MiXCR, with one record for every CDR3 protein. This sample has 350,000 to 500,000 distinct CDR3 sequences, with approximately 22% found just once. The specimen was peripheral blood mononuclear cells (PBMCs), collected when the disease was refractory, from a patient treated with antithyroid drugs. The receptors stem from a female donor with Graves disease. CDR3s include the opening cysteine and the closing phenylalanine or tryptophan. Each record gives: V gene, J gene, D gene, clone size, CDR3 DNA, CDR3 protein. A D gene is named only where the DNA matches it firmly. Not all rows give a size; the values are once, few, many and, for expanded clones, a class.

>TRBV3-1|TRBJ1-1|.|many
TGTGCCAGCAGCCAAGATTGGCAACAGTCGGAAGCTTTCTTT
CASSQDWQQSEAFF
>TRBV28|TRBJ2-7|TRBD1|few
TGTGCCAGCAGACCTTCAGTGACAGGGTGGTACGAGCAGTACTTC
CASRPSVTGWYEQYF
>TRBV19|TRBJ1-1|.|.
TGTGCCAGTAGTATGGCCGTGTCTCGGGCTTTCTTT
CASSMAVSRAFF
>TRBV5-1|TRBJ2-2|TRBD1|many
TGCGCCAGCAGCCGGACAGGACCAGACACCGGGGAGCTGTTTTTT
CASSRTGPDTGELFF
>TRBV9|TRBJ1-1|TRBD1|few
TGTGCCAGCAGCCTTGCGGACAGGGTAACGAACACTGAAGCTTTCTTT
CASSLADRVTNTEAFF
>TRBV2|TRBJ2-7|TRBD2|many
TGTGCCAGCAGTGAATTGATAGCGGGAGGTTTTTACGAGCAGTACTTC
CASSELIAGGFYEQYF
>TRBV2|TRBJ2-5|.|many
TGTGCCAGCAAACTCTCCGGGGCCAAAGAGACCCAGTACTTC
CASKLSGAKETQYF
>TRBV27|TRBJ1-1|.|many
TGTGCCAGCAGTTTATCACACCTGGGGACTGAAGCTTTCTTT
CASSLSHLGTEAFF
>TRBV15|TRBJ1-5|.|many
TGTGCCACCAGCAGAGAGTTGGTCAGCAATCAGCCCCAGCATTTT
CATSRELVSNQPQHF
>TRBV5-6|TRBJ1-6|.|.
TGTGCCAGCAGCTTCGGTGTGGGGCGAAATTCACCCCTCCACTTT
CASSFGVGRNSPLHF
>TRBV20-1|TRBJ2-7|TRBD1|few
TGCAGTGCTAGAGCCCCGGACAGGGGCCACTACGAGCAGTACTTC
CSARAPDRGHYEQYF
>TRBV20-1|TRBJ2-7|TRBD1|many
TGCAGTGCCGATCACGGGACAGGGGCAGGGGAGCAGTACTTC
CSADHGTGAGEQYF
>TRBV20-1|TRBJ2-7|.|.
TGCAGTAGGGGGCCCAGGGGGGAGGAGCAGTACTTC
CSRGPRGEEQYF
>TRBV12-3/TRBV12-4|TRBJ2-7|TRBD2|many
TGTGCCAGCAGTCCACTAGCGGGAGCTGTTTACGAGCAGTACTTC
CASSPLAGAVYEQYF
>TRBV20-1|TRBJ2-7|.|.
TGCAGTGCGCGGGACACCAGGAGCTCCTACGAGCAGTACTTC
CSARDTRSSYEQYF
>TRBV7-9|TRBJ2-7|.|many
TGTGCCAGCAGTCCCAGGGGAGGCGACGAGCAGTACTTC
CASSPRGGDEQYF
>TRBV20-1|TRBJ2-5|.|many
TGCAGTGCTAGCTGGCTGAGGGTGGGAGAGACCCAGTACTTC
CSASWLRVGETQYF
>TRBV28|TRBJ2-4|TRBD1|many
TGTGCCAGCAGTTGGGGACAGGGGATCAACATAGCCAAAAACATTCAGTACTTC
CASSWGQGINIAKNIQYF
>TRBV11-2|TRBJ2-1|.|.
TGTGCCAGCAGCTCGACGGGTCCGAGAGGGCAGTTCTTC
CASSSTGPRGQFF
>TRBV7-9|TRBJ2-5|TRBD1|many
TGTGCCAGCAGCTTAGCCGGCAGGGGGCAACAAGAGACCCAGTACTTC
CASSLAGRGQQETQYF
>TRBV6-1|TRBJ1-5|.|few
TGTGCCAGCAGAACCGGGACTGCTTCGGTTGTCGGCAATCAGCCCCAGCATTTT
CASRTGTASVVGNQPQHF
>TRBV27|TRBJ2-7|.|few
TGTGCCAGCAGAACTAGTCACGAGCAGTACTTC
CASRTSHEQYF
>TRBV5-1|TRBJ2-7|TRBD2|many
TGCGCCAGCAGCCGGACTAGCGGGAGGTCCCACGAGCAGTACTTC
CASSRTSGRSHEQYF
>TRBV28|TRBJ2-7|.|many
TGTGCCAGCAGTTTGAGGGGGTGGGAGCAGTACTTC
CASSLRGWEQYF
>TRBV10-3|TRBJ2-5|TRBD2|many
TGTGCCATCAGTGACCTAAGGACTAGCGGAGAGGTAGAGACCCAGTACTTC
CAISDLRTSGEVETQYF
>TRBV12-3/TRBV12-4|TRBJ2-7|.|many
TGTGCCAGCAGTTTCGGGGTCATGGACGAGCAGTACTTC
CASSFGVMDEQYF
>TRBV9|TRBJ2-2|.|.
TGTGCCAGCAGCGAAGACCTGGCAGCAAACACCGGGGAGCTGTTTTTT
CASSEDLAANTGELFF
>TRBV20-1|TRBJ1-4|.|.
TGCAGTTCTACGGGGGAAGCTAATGAAAAACTGTTTTTT
CSSTGEANEKLFF
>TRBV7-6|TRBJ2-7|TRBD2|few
TGTGCCAGCAGCTTAATGGCGGGAGGGTCCTACGAGCAGTACTTC
CASSLMAGGSYEQYF
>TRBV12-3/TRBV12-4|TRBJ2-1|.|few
TGTGCCAGCAGTTTAGGGGGAAACTACAATGAGCAGTTCTTC
CASSLGGNYNEQFF
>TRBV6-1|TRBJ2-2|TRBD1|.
TGTGCCAGTAGAACGACAGGGGGCACTACGGTTGAATATTGGGAGCTGTTTTTT
CASRTTGGTTVEYWELFF
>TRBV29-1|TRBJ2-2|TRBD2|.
TGCAGCGTCCCCGGGACTAGCGGGAGAATGGCCGGGGAGCTGTTTTTT
CSVPGTSGRMAGELFF
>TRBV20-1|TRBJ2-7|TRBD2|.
TGCGGTGCGGGGGGGGCGGACCCCTACGAGCAGTACTTC
CGAGGADPYEQYF
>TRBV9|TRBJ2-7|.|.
TGTGCCAGCAGCCCCTCCGGTCCGGCCGACGAGCAGTACTTC
CASSPSGPADEQYF
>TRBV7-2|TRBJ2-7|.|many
TGTGCCAGCAGCCAAGGGGGAAACTCCTACGAGCAGTACTTC
CASSQGGNSYEQYF
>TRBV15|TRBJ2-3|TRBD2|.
TGTGCCACCAGCAGGCGGGGGATTATCTCAGATACGCAGTATTTT
CATSRRGIISDTQYF
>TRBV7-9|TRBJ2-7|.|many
TGTGCCAGCAGCTTAGCCGACAGCCTATACGACGAGCAGTACTTC
CASSLADSLYDEQYF
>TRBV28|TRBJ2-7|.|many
TGTGCCAGCAGTTTACCAGGTCTTACTAACTACGAGCAGTACTTC
CASSLPGLTNYEQYF
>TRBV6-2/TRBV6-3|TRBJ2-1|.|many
TGTGCCAGCAGTCACCTCCTCAATGAGCAGTTCTTC
CASSHLLNEQFF
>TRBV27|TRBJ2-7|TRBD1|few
TGTGCCAGCAGTTTTTGGACAGGACTCTCCTACGAGCAGTACTTC
CASSFWTGLSYEQYF
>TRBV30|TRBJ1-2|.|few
TGTGCCTGGAGTGTCTGGGCAGGGGTGACCTCTGGCTACACCTTC
CAWSVWAGVTSGYTF
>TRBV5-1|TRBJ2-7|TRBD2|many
TGCGCCAGCAGCAGAGAGCGGGGCTCCTACGAGCAGTACTTC
CASSRERGSYEQYF
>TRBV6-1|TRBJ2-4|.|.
TGTGCCAGCGGCCCCCCGATAGCCAAAAACATTCAGTACTTC
CASGPPIAKNIQYF